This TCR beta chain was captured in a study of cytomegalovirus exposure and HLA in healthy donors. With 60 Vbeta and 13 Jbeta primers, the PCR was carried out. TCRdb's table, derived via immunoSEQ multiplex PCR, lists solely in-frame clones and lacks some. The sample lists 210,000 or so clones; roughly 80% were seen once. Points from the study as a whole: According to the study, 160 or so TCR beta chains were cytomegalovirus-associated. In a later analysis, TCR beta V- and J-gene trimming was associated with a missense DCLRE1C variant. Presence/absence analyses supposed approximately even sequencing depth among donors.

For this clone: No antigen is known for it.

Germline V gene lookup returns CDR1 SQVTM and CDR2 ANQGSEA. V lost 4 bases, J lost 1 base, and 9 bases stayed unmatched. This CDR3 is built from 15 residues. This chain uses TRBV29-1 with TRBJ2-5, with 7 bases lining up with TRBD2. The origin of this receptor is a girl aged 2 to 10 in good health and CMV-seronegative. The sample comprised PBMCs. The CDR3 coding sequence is TGCAGCGTTGGTAGGGTAGCGGGTCTCCAAGAGACCCAGTACTTC. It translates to CSVGRVAGLQETQYF.